These 8 T cell receptor beta chains originate from one sample sequenced in a study of human thymus T cells. Corrective heart surgery yielded the resections from which the thymus tissue came. Generated by immunoSEQ multiplex PCR, the TCRdb table keeps only in-frame clones and is missing some. Counted here are more than 70,000 clones, roughly 96% occurring once; the ten biggest clones make up approximately 0.03%. Sample: thymus tissue. Every receptor here comes from a boy under two years old with a congenital heart defect but otherwise immunologically healthy.

The chain employs TRBV7-8 and TRBJ2-7; 7 bases are a match to TRBD1. The CDR3 spans 14 residues. The germline V gene has CDR1 SGHVS and CDR2 FQNEAQ. After removal of 1 base from V and 4 bases from J, the junction contained 4 bases not matched to a gene. CDR3 sequence: CASSLGTGEYEQYF. CDR3 nucleotide sequence: TGTGCCAGCAGCTTAGGAACAGGGGAGTACGAGCAGTACTTC.

V is TRBV10-3 and J is TRBJ2-6, with D possibly matching TRBD2 (6 bases). CDR1 is ENHRY, CDR2 SYGVKD, per germline. V was clipped by 2 bases and J by 0 bases, with 11 bases between them. The CDR3 is 17 amino acids. CDR3 in DNA: TGTGCCATCAGTGAGCTAGCGCCATACTCTGGGGCCAACGTCCTGACTTTC. It yields the protein CAISELAPYSGANVLTF.

The CDR3 is CASSGTGGFSYEQYF. The CDR3 coding sequence is TGCGCCAGCAGCGGGACAGGGGGATTCTCCTACGAGCAGTACTTC. This chain uses TRBV10-2 with TRBJ2-7; 11 bases align to TRBD1. Germline CDR1 and CDR2: WSHSY and SAAADI. The junction had 4 bases not matched to a gene; V was cut back by 6 bases and J by 0 bases. This CDR3 is built from 15 residues.

V gene TRBV29-1 combines with J gene TRBJ2-1; no clear D gene. Germline assignment: CDR1 SQVTM and CDR2 ANQGSEA. V was shortened by 4 bases and J by 3 bases, with 10 bases between the two germline ends. CDR3 length: 13 amino acids. The CDR3 nucleotides read TGCAGCGTTGGTCTGGTGGTCTACAATGAGCAGTTCTTC. It translates to CSVGLVVYNEQFF.

The V gene is TRBV6-6, the J gene TRBJ1-4; TRBD1 might be the D (5 bases). The CDR3 spans 16 residues. The V end was cut by 2 bases, the J end by 8 bases, with 18 bases between. Germline CDR1 is MNHNY and CDR2 is SVGAGI (reference sequence). As DNA, the CDR3 is TGTGCCAGCAGTTACCCTCAGGGTGGAGGGGAAGAAAAACTGTTTTTT. Translating it yields CASSYPQGGGEEKLFF.

This clone was observed a single time. This CDR3 reads CASSLPSAYEQYF. CDR3 nucleotide sequence: TGTGCCAGCAGCTTACCCTCCGCCTACGAGCAGTACTTC. This chain links TRBV7-2 with TRBJ2-7; no reliable D call. CDR1 and CDR2 (germline): SGHTA, FQGNSA. CDR3 length: 13 residues. V was clipped by 2 bases and J by 2 bases, with 7 bases between them.

The chain links TRBV6-5 to TRBJ2-1; 7 positions match TRBD1. The germline V gene encodes CDR1 MNHEY and CDR2 SVGAGI. CDR3 length equals 14 residues. Trimming removed 6 bases from V and 9 bases from J; junction bases left unmatched: 11. DNA for the CDR3: TGTGCCAGCAGCGACAGGGATGGAAGAGGTGAGCAGTTCTTC. Translating gives CASSDRDGRGEQFF.

In its sample, this clone was seen once. This chain joins TRBV29-1 and TRBJ2-7; either TRBD1 or TRBD2 may fit D (5 bases each). V was cut by 0 bases and J by 2 bases, with 11 bases left in between. CDR1 is SQVTM, CDR2 ANQGSEA, per germline. The CDR3 contains 14 residues. The CDR3 sequence: CSVEDREMPYEQYF. For the CDR3, the DNA is TGCAGCGTTGAAGACAGGGAGATGCCCTACGAGCAGTACTTC.